This T cell receptor (beta chain) is drawn from a study of blood T cell repertoires in COVID-19. V gave up 6 bases and J gave up 4 bases, with 15 bases separating them. Germline CDR1 reads SQVTM; CDR2 reads ANQGSEA. The CDR3 runs to 13 residues. This table comes from immunoSEQ multiplex PCR, and its TCRdb copy is limited to in-frame clones, with some not included. The table records 200,000 to 250,000 clones, 88% of them present only once. Each participant's cohort was designated according to participant-reported clinical history. For recovered donors of Cohort 3, there were two negative PCRs, clearance, or symptom resolution.

This chain joins TRBV29-1 and TRBJ1-1; D possibly corresponds to TRBD1 (5 bases). Input material: PBMCs or T cells enriched from blood (not recorded which). The receptor's source is a woman aged 25 to 39 who had recovered from COVID-19. The CDR3 sequence: CSVLKGMFTEAFF. Here the CDR3 DNA reads TGCAGCGTGTTAAAGGGGATGTTCACTGAAGCTTTCTTT.